One sample yielded the 22 T cell receptor beta chains listed below, sequenced in a study of post-analysis software for immune sequencing data. Presence of unique molecular identifiers characterized the TCR beta cDNA libraries. MiXCR, run by TCRdb on the PCR reads, gives a single entry per CDR3 protein. Here the sample spans approximately 730,000 distinct CDR3 sequences, 40% to 55% being singletons. Study outcomes and limitations: Patients used about 5 TRBV segments, including TRBV5-6, TRBV5-1 and TRBV20-1, more often than controls.

These receptors' antigens are unknown. The sequencing sample was made of blood. Receptor source: a girl under 18 with multiple sclerosis.

This clonotype was seen a single time. V and J are TRBV6-1 and TRBJ2-5; 7 bases line up with TRBD2. The last part of the DNA fits TRBJ2-7 better; the J call may be wrong. Germline V gene data show CDR1 as MNHNS and CDR2 as SASEGT. The CDR3 loop spans 14 amino acids. CDR3 nucleotides: TGTGCCAGCATGGGCTACGGGGGGTGGTACGAGCAGTACTTC. It specifies CASMGYGGWYEQYF.

The V gene is TRBV5-1, the J gene TRBJ2-7; D is perhaps TRBD1 (7 bases). The CDR3 loop spans 15 amino acids. In germline, CDR1 is SGHRS, CDR2 YFSETQ. The V end was cut by 4 bases, the J end by 4 bases, with 18 bases between. The CDR3 region has the DNA TGCGCCAGCAGCGCGGCGACAGGGAGGTATTACGAGCAGTACTTC. Translated, it gives CASSAATGRYYEQYF.

This chain uses TRBV7-3 with TRBJ2-6; 7 bases fit TRBD1. Germline V gene data show CDR1 as SGHTA and CDR2 as FQGTGA. This CDR3 has 18 residues. Losses at the gene ends were 5 bases for V and 1 base for J; bases not matched to a gene: 11. The CDR3 DNA sequence: TGTGCCAGCAGCCCCGGGACAGTGCCGACTTCTGGGGCCAACGTCCTGACTTTC. Translating it yields CASSPGTVPTSGANVLTF.

This clonotype has just a few counts. This chain connects TRBV6-6 to TRBJ1-2; tentative D call: TRBD1 (5 bases). The germline V and J ends were trimmed by 2 bases and 12 bases, with 13 bases remaining between them. Germline V gives CDR1 MNHNY, CDR2 SVGAGI (reference sequence). CDR3 size: 12 residues. CDR3: CASSYRGVENTF. CDR3 bases: TGTGCCAGCAGTTACCGAGGGGTAGAGAACACCTTC.

The chain uses TRBV9 and TRBJ1-2; weak D call: TRBD1 (5 bases). Trimming cost V 4 bases and J 0 bases, with 13 bases left between them. Looked up from germline, CDR1 is SGDLS and CDR2 is YYNGEE. This CDR3 spans 15 amino acids. The CDR3 spells CASSLQEYSNYGYTF. In nucleotides, the CDR3 is TGTGCCAGCAGCCTACAGGAGTACTCTAACTATGGCTACACCTTC.

In its sample, this clonotype was seen a few times. The chain links TRBV7-2 to TRBJ1-2; 9 nucleotides align to TRBD1. Germline V gives CDR1 SGHTA, CDR2 FQGNSA. The CDR3 is made up of 11 amino acids. For the CDR3, the DNA is TGTGCGGGGGGACAGGGATATGGCTACACCTTC. This gives the protein CAGGQGYGYTF.

This clonotype was detected only a few times. This chain connects TRBV6-4 to TRBJ1-1, with 7 bases matching TRBD1. Germline CDR1 reads MRHNA; CDR2 reads SNTAGT. The CDR3 is 16 residues long. The V gene end was trimmed by 3 bases and the J gene end by 4 bases; junction bases not matched to a gene: 11. The CDR3 nucleotides read TGTGCCAGCAGTGAAGAAGGGGGCGGCCGGGTCACTGAAGCTTTCTTT. Protein sequence: CASSEEGGGRVTEAFF.

The rearrangement links TRBV12-3 or TRBV12-4 to TRBJ2-4; TRBD2 matches at 10 bases. The CDR3 runs 18 residues. J was trimmed by 0 bases and V by 3 bases; bases with no gene match: 8. Written as DNA, the CDR3 is TGTGCCAGCAGTTTTCGGGCTAGCGGGAGTCTAGCCAAAAACATTCAGTACTTC. This translates into CASSFRASGSLAKNIQYF.

This chain joins TRBV25-1 and TRBJ2-7; weak D call: TRBD2 (6 bases). Germline lookup yields CDR1 MGHDK and CDR2 SYGVNS. V was clipped by 1 base and J by 3 bases, with 16 bases between them. The CDR3 runs to 16 residues. The CDR3 region has the DNA TGTGCCAGCAGTGAATCGGGACGGCGAGCGGGCTACGAGCAGTACTTC. This sequence encodes CASSESGRRAGYEQYF.

This clonotype was observed a few times. The J gene is TRBJ2-3, the V gene TRBV6-2 or TRBV6-3; a weak D match, TRBD2 (5 bases). Trimming shortened V by 2 bases and J by 2 bases, and 14 bases separated the two germline ends. The CDR3 covers 16 residues. CDR1 and CDR2 from the germline V gene are MNHEY and SVGEGT. DNA for the CDR3: TGTGCCAGCAGTTACGATGTGGGAGAGGTCACAGATACGCAGTATTTT. Its translation: CASSYDVGEVTDTQYF.

V gene TRBV12-3 or TRBV12-4 combines with J gene TRBJ1-2; no clear D gene. Trimming pared 6 bases from V and 8 bases from J, leaving 16 bases between. The CDR3 length is 13 residues. The CDR3 region has the DNA TGTGCCAGCAGCCACGGACCGAGCGGCGGCTACACCTTC. Protein: CASSHGPSGGYTF.

CDR3: CASSPGGLSTDTQYF. CDR3 DNA sequence: TGTGCCAGCAGCCCAGGGGGACTAAGCACAGATACGCAGTATTTT. The V and J genes are TRBV7-3 and TRBJ2-3; tentatively, D is TRBD1 or TRBD2 (7 bases each). The V end was cut by 5 bases, the J end by 0 bases, with 12 bases between. The CDR3 has 15 amino acids. Per the germline V gene, CDR1 is SGHTA and CDR2 is FQGTGA.

V usage is TRBV29-1 and J usage is TRBJ1-1, with TRBD1 matching 7 bases. The CDR3 runs 13 residues. J lost 5 bases, V lost 7 bases, and 10 bases had no gene match. Germline CDR1 reads SQVTM; CDR2 reads ANQGSEA. CDR3 residues: CSADQGVGTEAFF. Here the CDR3 DNA reads TGCAGCGCTGACCAGGGGGTAGGAACTGAAGCTTTCTTT.

This clonotype turned up a few times. V and J are TRBV12-3 or TRBV12-4 and TRBJ2-7; D remains ambiguous. The CDR3 totals 13 residues. V gave up 3 bases and J gave up 1 base, with 7 bases separating them. The CDR3 spells CASSLVQSYEQYF. The DNA for the CDR3 is TGTGCCAGCAGTTTGGTACAGTCCTACGAGCAGTACTTC.

The V call is TRBV20-1, the J call TRBJ2-7; 14 bases fit TRBD2. Germline V gene data show CDR1 as DFQATT and CDR2 as SNEGSKA (reference sequence). Trimming at V came to 3 bases and at J to 5 bases, leaving 3 bases not matched to a gene. The CDR3 runs 14 residues. CDR3 protein: CSASRTSGRNEQYF. The CDR3 DNA sequence: TGCAGTGCTAGTCGGACTAGCGGGAGGAACGAGCAGTACTTC.

The V and J genes are TRBV7-2 and TRBJ2-3, with 7 nucleotides matching TRBD2. V shed 7 bases and J 0 bases; nucleotides not matched to a gene: 7. The CDR3 contains 15 residues. Germline assignment: CDR1 SGHTA and CDR2 FQGNSA. The CDR3 sequence: CASTLADLSTDTQYF. The DNA for the CDR3 is TGTGCCAGCACTCTAGCGGACCTTAGCACAGATACGCAGTATTTT.

The gene calls are TRBV12-3 or TRBV12-4 and TRBJ2-3; D tentatively fits TRBD1 or TRBD2 (5 bases each). CDR3 size: 15 residues. V lost 1 base to trimming and J lost 4 bases, with 12 bases between them. Here the CDR3 reads CASSLGRTRADTQYF. CDR3 bases: TGTGCCAGCAGTTTAGGGAGGACAAGAGCAGATACGCAGTATTTT.

This chain uses TRBV7-2 with TRBJ2-5; D remains unclear. Germline CDR1 reads SGHTA; CDR2 reads FQGNSA. With 2 bases removed from V and 5 bases from J, the gap between germline ends came to 12 bases. The CDR3 runs to 14 residues. CDR3 amino acids: CASSLTLRAETQYF. The DNA of the CDR3 is TGTGCCAGCAGCTTAACGCTGCGTGCGGAGACCCAGTACTTC. Full variable domain (rest looked up from reference TRBV7-2 and TRBJ2-5): GAGVSQSPSNKVTEKGKDVELRCDPISGHTALYWYRQSLGQGLEFLIYFQGNSAPDKSGLPSDRFSAERTGGSVSTLTIQRTQQEDSAVYLCASSLTLRAETQYFGPGTRLLVL.

This clonotype was counted a few times. In DNA form, the CDR3 reads TGTGCCAGCAGCCAAGATCCTAGTGAGTACAATGAGCAGTTCTTC. It encodes CASSQDPSEYNEQFF. The chain uses TRBV4-2 and TRBJ2-1; D gene ambiguous. Germline values: CDR1 LGHNA, CDR2 YNFKEQ. The CDR3 runs 15 residues. The V gene lost 0 bases and the J gene lost 4 bases, with 10 bases spanning the gap.

In its sample, this clonotype was seen a few times. The chain joins TRBV6-5 to TRBJ2-1; TRBD2 might be the D (6 bases). CDR1 is MNHEY and CDR2 is SVGAGI in the germline V gene. The CDR3 sequence is 16 residues long. V was trimmed by 7 bases and J by 1 base, leaving 17 bases between them. The DNA of the CDR3 is TGTGCCAGCAAGTACAGCACGGAGGGGTCCTACAATGAGCAGTTCTTC. This codes for CASKYSTEGSYNEQFF.

A few counts support this clonotype. This chain uses TRBV28 with TRBJ2-3; D is unclear. Trimming took off 7 bases at V and 10 bases at J, with 12 bases between the two ends. Germline loops: CDR1 MDHEN, CDR2 SYDVKM. The CDR3 contains 11 residues. The DNA for the CDR3 is TGTGCCAGCACCGCCCGGGCTTCGCAGTATTTT. This gives the protein CASTARASQYF.

This chain connects TRBV20-1 to TRBJ1-6; no clear D. With 5 bases removed from V and 7 bases from J, the gap between germline ends came to 15 bases. CDR3 length: 14 residues. Germline CDR1 is DFQATT and CDR2 is SNEGSKA (reference sequence). CDR3: CSASPLGQNSPLHF. In DNA form, the CDR3 reads TGCAGTGCTTCCCCTCTTGGGCAGAATTCACCCCTCCACTTT.